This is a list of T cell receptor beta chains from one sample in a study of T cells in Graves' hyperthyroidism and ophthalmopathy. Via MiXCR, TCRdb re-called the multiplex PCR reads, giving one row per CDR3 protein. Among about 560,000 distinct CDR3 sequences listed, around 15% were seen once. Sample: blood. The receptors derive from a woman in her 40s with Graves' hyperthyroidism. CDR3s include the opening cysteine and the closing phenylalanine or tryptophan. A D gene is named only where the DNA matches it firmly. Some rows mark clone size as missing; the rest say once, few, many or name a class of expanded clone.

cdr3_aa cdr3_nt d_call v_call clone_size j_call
CSASWGGTEAFF TGCAGTGCTAGTTGGGGAGGCACTGAAGCTTTCTTT - TRBV20-1 few TRBJ1-1
CASSYSSGYNEQFF TGTGCCAGCAGTTACTCTTCAGGGTACAATGAGCAGTTCTTC - TRBV6-5 many TRBJ2-1
CASRQLASSTDTQYF TGTGCCAGCAGGCAACTAGCGTCTAGCACAGATACGCAGTATTTT TRBD2 TRBV2 many TRBJ2-3
CASSSQASNEQFF TGTGCCAGCTCATCACAGGCCTCCAATGAGCAGTTCTTC - TRBV18 - TRBJ2-1
CSAFGLASTDTQYF TGCAGTGCCTTCGGACTAGCGAGCACAGATACGCAGTATTTT TRBD2 TRBV20-1 few TRBJ2-3
CASSPGTSGSVFTDTQYF TGTGCCAGCAGCCCCGGGACTAGCGGGAGCGTATTCACAGATACGCAGTATTTT TRBD2 TRBV7-3 many TRBJ2-3
CATRTLEGYTF TGTGCCACCCGGACGTTGGAAGGCTACACCTTC - TRBV6-1 many TRBJ1-2
CASSHQRAQYEQYF TGTGCCAGCAGCCACCAGCGGGCCCAGTACGAGCAGTACTTC - TRBV7-9 many TRBJ2-7
CASSLIQGNSPLHF TGTGCCAGCAGCTTAATACAGGGGAATTCACCCCTCCACTTT TRBD1 TRBV7-9 many TRBJ1-6
CASSLDLGRAYNEQFF TGTGCCAGCAGCTTAGATCTCGGCAGGGCCTACAATGAGCAGTTCTTC - TRBV11-2 many TRBJ2-1
CASSLGTAEAFF TGTGCCAGCAGCCTGGGGACAGCTGAAGCTTTCTTT TRBD1 TRBV7-9 many TRBJ1-1
CASMAAGTVNYGYTF TGTGCCAGCATGGCCGCCGGGACGGTAAACTATGGCTACACCTTC - TRBV12-3/TRBV12-4 many TRBJ1-2
CASSSIGTQEETQYF TGTGCCAGCAGCTCAATCGGGACGCAGGAAGAGACCCAGTACTTC - TRBV5-4 few TRBJ2-5
CASSGGYGEKLFF TGTGCCAGCAGCGGGGGGTATGGTGAAAAACTGTTTTTT - TRBV6-1 few TRBJ1-4
CASSLGVRSGQGLYNEQFF TGTGCCAGCAGCTTAGGGGTCAGGTCAGGACAGGGGCTGTACAATGAGCAGTTCTTC TRBD1 TRBV7-8 many TRBJ2-1
CASSLTSGSAYEQFF TGTGCCAGCTCACTAACTAGCGGGAGTGCCTATGAGCAGTTCTTC TRBD2 TRBV18 many TRBJ2-1
CASSKSGTNMNTEAFF TGTGCCAGCAGCAAATCCGGGACGAACATGAACACTGAAGCTTTCTTT - TRBV7-9 - TRBJ1-1
CSARPLTSGYTF TGCAGTGCTAGACCTCTAACAAGCGGCTACACCTTC - TRBV20-1 few TRBJ1-2
CASSLAPDWGYGYTF TGTGCCAGCAGCTTAGCTCCGGACTGGGGTTATGGCTACACCTTC - TRBV7-2 - TRBJ1-2
CSARDLGGAAYEQYF TGCAGTGCTAGAGATCTGGGGGGAGCGGCCTACGAGCAGTACTTC - TRBV20-1 few TRBJ2-7
CASSLRREDLYEQYF TGTGCCAGCAGCTTACGGCGGGAGGATCTCTACGAGCAGTACTTC TRBD2 TRBV7-9 - TRBJ2-7
CASSRDSFDYGYTF TGTGCCAGCAGTCGGGACAGTTTTGACTATGGCTACACCTTC TRBD1 TRBV12-3/TRBV12-4 many TRBJ1-2
CASTHYNLDAYEQYF TGTGCCAGCACTCATTATAATCTGGATGCCTACGAGCAGTACTTC - TRBV28 - TRBJ2-7
CASWDRSSNTEAFF TGTGCCAGCTGGGACAGAAGTTCGAACACTGAAGCTTTCTTT TRBD1 TRBV6-1 - TRBJ1-1
CASGTGSSYEQYF TGTGCCAGCGGGACAGGGTCTTCCTACGAGCAGTACTTC TRBD1 TRBV28 many TRBJ2-7
CSATGATDTQYF TGCAGCGCCACAGGGGCCACAGATACGCAGTATTTT TRBD1 TRBV29-1 many TRBJ2-3
CASNPTGRTYGYTF TGTGCCAGTAACCCGACAGGAAGGACCTATGGCTACACCTTC - TRBV12-3/TRBV12-4 many TRBJ1-2
CASSNTGVAGNTIYF TGTGCCAGCAGCAACACAGGGGTTGCTGGAAACACCATATATTTT TRBD1 TRBV3-1 many TRBJ1-3
CASSLDWEETQYF TGTGCCAGCAGCTTGGACTGGGAAGAGACCCAGTACTTC - TRBV5-6 many TRBJ2-5
CASGASEVYNEQFF TGTGCTAGTGGCGCCAGCGAGGTTTACAATGAGCAGTTCTTC - TRBV12-5 many TRBJ2-1
CAWSVRREGDTQYF TGTGCCTGGAGTGTACGGCGGGAGGGAGATACGCAGTATTTT TRBD2 TRBV30 - TRBJ2-3
CASSQGDLNTDTQYF TGCGCCAGCAGCCAAGGAGACTTGAACACAGATACGCAGTATTTT - TRBV4-1 few TRBJ2-3
CASSLHSDSTDTQYF TGTGCCAGCAGCTTACATTCTGATAGCACAGATACGCAGTATTTT - TRBV7-9 many TRBJ2-3
CASSSLAGVYSEQFF TGTGCCAGCAGCTCTCTAGCGGGAGTATACAGTGAGCAGTTCTTC TRBD2 TRBV3-1 many TRBJ2-1